This record concerns one T cell receptor (beta chain) sequence. Its antigen is as yet unknown. A much larger clone differs from this one at a single base, so this may be a read error. Germline V gives CDR1 SGHVS, CDR2 FNYEAQ. The CDR3 has 16 residues. The data belong to a study of T cell repertoires in cytomegalovirus infection. At the level of the study: Selection of CMV epitopes for the study included recently identified HLA-C-restricted and well-studied HLA-B-restricted ones. Evidence of both CMV infection and a matching HLA type came from public TCR beta signatures.

Using its own MiXCR run on the reads, TCRdb lists one record per CDR3 protein. The sample records approximately 1,000,000 distinct CDR3 sequences, 25% to 40% being singletons. Study-wide points: Using cumulative public TCR beta family frequency, the authors identified those who carried CMV together with the relevant HLA. The response measured ex vivo was dominated by TCR beta clonotypes (HLA-C-restricted and CMV-specific).

The source was cultured CD8+ T cells from PBMCs, collected from culture after CMV antigen stimulation. This receptor was identified in a human donor in good health (CMV status not recorded). Some clones in this sample may be carry-over from other donors' samples. V gene TRBV7-6 combines with J gene TRBJ2-2; no firm D call. CDR3 protein: CVSSLTRHTNTGELFF. The CDR3 DNA reads as TGTGTCAGCAGCTTAACAAGACACACGAACACCGGGGAGCTGTTTTTT.